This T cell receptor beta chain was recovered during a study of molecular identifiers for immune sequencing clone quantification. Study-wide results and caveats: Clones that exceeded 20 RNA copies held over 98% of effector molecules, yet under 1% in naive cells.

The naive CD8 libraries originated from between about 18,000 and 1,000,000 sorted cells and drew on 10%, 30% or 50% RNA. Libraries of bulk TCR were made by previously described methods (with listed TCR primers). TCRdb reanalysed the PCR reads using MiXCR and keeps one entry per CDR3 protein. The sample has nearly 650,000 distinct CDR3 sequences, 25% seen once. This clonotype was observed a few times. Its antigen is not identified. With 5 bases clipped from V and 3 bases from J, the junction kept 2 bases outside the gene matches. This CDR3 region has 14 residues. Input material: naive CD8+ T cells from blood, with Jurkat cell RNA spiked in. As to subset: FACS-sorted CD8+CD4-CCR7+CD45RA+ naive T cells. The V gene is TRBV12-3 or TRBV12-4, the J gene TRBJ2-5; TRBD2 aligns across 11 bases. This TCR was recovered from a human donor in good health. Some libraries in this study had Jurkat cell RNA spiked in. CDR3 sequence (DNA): TGTGCCAGCAGTAAGGGACTAGCGGAAGAGACCCAGTACTTC. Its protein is CASSKGLAEETQYF.